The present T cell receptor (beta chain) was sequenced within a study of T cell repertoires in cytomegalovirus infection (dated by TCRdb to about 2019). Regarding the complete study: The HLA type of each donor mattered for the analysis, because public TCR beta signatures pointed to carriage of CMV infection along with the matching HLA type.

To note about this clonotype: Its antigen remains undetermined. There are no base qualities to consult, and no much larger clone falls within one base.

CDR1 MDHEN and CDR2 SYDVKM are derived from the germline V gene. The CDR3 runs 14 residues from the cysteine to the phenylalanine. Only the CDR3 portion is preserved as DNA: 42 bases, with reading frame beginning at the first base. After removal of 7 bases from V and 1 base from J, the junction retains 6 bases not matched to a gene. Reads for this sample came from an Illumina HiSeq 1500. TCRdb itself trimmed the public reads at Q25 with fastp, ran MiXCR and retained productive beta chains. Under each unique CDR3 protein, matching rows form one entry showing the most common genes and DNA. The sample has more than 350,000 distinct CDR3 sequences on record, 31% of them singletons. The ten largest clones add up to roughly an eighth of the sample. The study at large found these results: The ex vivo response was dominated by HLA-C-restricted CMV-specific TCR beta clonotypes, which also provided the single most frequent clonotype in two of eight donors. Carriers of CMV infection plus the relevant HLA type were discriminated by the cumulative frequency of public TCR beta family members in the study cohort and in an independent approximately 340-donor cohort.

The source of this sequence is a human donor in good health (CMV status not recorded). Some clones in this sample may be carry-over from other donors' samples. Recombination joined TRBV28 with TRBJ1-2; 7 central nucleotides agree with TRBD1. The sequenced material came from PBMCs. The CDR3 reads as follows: CASIMDRRNYGYTF. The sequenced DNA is TGTGCCAGCATTATGGACAGGCGTAACTATGGCTACACCTTC.